The T cell receptor (beta chain) described here comes from a study of blood T cell repertoires in COVID-19. Background on the study: From the United States, Italy and Spain came samples of acute and convalescent COVID-19.

With 0 bases clipped from V and 6 bases from J, the junction kept 7 bases outside the gene matches. Germline lookup yields CDR1 MNHEY and CDR2 SVGAGI. The CDR3 spans 15 residues. Seattle researchers signed up patients amid active infection and tracked them longitudinally. Some clones are missing from TCRdb's copy, which holds only in-frame ones; the method was immunoSEQ multiplex PCR. In the table there are roughly 160,000 clones, approximately 90% of which are singletons. The chain recombines TRBV6-5 with TRBJ2-7, with 8 bases matching TRBD1. The source material was peripheral blood. This receptor was obtained from a woman in her seventies with COVID-19, enrolled during active disease. DNA for the CDR3: TGTGCCAGCAGTTACTCGTCCGGGACAGGAGGCGAGCAGTACTTC. It is translated as CASSYSSGTGGEQYF.